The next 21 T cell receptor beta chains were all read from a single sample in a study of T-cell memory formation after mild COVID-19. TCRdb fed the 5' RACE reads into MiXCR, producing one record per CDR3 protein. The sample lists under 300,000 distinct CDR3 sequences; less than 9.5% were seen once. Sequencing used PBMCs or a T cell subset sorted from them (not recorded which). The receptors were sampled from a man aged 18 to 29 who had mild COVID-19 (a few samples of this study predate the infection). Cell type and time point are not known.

CDR3 DNA sequence: TGCGCCAGCAGCCAACAAGGGACAGAGAAGCGAACCCAGTACTTC. This codes for CASSQQGTEKRTQYF. This chain connects TRBV4-1 to TRBJ2-5; 7 positions match TRBD1. The CDR3 has 15 amino acids. The germline gives CDR1 MGHRA, CDR2 YSYEKL. The V segment lost 2 bases and the J segment 8 bases; nucleotides outside the gene matches: 11.

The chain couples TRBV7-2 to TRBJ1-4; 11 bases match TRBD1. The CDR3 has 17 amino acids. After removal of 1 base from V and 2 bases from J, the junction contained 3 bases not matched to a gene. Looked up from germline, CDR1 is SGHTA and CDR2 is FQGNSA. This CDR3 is CASSLEGQGGTNEKLFF. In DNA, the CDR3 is TGTGCCAGCAGCTTAGAGGGACAGGGGGGTACTAATGAAAAACTGTTTTTT.

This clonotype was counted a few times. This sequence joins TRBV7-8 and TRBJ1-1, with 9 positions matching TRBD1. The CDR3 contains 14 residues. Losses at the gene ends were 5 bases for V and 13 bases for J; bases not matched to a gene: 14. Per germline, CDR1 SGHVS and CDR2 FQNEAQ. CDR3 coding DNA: TGTGCCAGCAGCATAACTCAAACAGGGGGCAATGTTTTCTTT. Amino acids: CASSITQTGGNVFF.

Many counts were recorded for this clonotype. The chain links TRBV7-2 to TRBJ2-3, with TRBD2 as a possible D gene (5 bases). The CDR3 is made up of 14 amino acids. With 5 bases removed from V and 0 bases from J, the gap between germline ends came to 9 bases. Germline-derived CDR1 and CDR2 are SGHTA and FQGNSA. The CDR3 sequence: CASSPDSSTDTQYF. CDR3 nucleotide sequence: TGTGCCAGCAGCCCGGACTCTAGCACAGATACGCAGTATTTT.

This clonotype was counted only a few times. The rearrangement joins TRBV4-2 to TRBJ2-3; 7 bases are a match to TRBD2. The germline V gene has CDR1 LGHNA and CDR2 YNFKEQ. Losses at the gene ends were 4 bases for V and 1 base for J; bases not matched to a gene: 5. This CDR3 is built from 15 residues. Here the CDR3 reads CASSLMGGGTDTQYF. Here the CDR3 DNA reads TGTGCCAGCAGCCTCATGGGGGGGGGCACAGATACGCAGTATTTT.

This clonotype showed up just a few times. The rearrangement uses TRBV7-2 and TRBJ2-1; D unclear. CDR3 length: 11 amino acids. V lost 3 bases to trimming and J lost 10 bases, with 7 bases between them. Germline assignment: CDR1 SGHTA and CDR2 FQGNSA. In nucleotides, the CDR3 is TGTGCCAGCAGCTTTAACTGGGAGCAGTTCTTC. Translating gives CASSFNWEQFF. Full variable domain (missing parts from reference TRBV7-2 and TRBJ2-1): GAGVSQSPSNKVTEKGKDVELRCDPISGHTALYWYRQSLGQGLEFLIYFQGNSAPDKSGLPSDRFSAERTGGSVSTLTIQRTQQEDSAVYLCASSFNWEQFFGPGTRLTVL.

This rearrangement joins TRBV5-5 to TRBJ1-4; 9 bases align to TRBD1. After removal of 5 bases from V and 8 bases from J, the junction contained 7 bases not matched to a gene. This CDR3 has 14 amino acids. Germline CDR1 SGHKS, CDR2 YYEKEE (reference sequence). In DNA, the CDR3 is TGTGCCAGCAGTCCCAGGACAGGGGAAGAAAAACTGTTTTTT. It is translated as CASSPRTGEEKLFF.

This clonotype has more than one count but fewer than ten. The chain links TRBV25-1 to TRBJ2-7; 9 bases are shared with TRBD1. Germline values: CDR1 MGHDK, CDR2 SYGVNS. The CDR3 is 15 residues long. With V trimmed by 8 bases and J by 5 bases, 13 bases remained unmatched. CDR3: CASSPGITGGHEQYV. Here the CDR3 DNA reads TGTGCCAGCTCCCCGGGGATCACAGGGGGCCACGAGCAGTACGTC.

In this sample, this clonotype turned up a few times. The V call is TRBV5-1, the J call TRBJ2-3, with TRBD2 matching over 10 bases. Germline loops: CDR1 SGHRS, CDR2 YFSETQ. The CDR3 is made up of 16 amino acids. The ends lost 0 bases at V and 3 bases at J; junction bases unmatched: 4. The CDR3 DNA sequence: TGCGCCAGCAGCTTGGCCCAACTAGCGGGGACAGATACGCAGTATTTT. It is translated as CASSLAQLAGTDTQYF.

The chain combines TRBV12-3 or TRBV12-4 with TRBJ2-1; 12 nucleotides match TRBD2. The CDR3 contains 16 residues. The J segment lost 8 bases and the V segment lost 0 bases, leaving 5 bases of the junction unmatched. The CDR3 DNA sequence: TGTGCCAGCAGTTTAGCCCTAGCGGGGGGGCCAGATGAGCAGTTCTTC. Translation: CASSLALAGGPDEQFF.

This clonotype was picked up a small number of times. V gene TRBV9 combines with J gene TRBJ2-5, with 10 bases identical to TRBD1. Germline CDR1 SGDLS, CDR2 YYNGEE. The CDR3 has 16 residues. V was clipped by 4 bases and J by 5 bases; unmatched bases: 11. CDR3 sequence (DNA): TGTGCCAGCAGCACCCGGGACAGGGGCCCTCCGGAGACCCAGTACTTC. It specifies CASSTRDRGPPETQYF.

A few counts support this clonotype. Here the CDR3 DNA reads TGTGCCAGCAGTGAACCCGGACTAGCGGCCTACGAGCAGTACTTC. Translated: CASSEPGLAAYEQYF. V usage is TRBV6-1 and J usage is TRBJ2-7; 10 bases agree with TRBD2. In germline, CDR1 is MNHNS, CDR2 SASEGT. This CDR3 has 15 amino acids. V was pared by 2 bases and J by 2 bases, with 3 bases of the junction left unmatched.

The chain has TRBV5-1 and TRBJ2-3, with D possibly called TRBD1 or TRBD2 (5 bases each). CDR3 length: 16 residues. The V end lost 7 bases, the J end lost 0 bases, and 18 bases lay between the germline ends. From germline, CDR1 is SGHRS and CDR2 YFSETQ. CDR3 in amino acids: CASVKGSPNSTDTQYF. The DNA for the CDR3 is TGCGCCAGCGTCAAGGGGAGCCCCAACAGCACAGATACGCAGTATTTT.

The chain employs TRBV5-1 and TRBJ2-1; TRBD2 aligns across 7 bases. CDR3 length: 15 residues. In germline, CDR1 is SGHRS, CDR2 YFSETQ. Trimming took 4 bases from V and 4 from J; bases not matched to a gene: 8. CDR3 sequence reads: CASSANSGQYNEQFF. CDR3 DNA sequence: TGCGCCAGCAGCGCTAATAGCGGGCAATACAATGAGCAGTTCTTC.

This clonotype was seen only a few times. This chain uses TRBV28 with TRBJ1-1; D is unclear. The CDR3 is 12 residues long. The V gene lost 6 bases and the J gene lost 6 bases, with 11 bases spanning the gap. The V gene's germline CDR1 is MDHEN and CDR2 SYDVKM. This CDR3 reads CASRAEGSEAFF. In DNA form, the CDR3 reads TGTGCCAGCAGAGCTGAGGGTTCTGAAGCTTTCTTT.

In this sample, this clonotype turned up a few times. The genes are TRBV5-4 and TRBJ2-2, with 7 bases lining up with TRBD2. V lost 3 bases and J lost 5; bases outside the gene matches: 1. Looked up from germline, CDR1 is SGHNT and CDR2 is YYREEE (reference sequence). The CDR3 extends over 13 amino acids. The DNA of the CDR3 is TGTGCCAGCAGCTGGGGAGGGACCGGGGAGCTGTTTTTT. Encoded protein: CASSWGGTGELFF.

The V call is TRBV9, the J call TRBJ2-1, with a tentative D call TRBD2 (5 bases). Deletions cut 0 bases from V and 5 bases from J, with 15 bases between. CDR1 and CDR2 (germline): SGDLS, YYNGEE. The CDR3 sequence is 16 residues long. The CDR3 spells CASSVAPNGVNNEQFF. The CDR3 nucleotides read TGTGCCAGCAGCGTAGCTCCCAACGGGGTTAACAATGAGCAGTTCTTC.

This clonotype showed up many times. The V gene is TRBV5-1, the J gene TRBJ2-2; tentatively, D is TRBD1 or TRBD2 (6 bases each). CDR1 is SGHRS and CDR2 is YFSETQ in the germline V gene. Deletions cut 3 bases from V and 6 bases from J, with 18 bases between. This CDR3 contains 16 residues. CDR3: CASSSGDTFSPGELFF. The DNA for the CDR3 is TGCGCCAGCAGCTCGGGGGACACCTTCTCCCCCGGGGAGCTGTTTTTT.

The CDR3 nucleotides are TGCAGCGTGGGGACAGGGGCGGGCGGCTACACCTTC. This translates into CSVGTGAGGYTF. V gene TRBV29-1 combines with J gene TRBJ1-2, with TRBD1 matching 10 bases. The CDR3 extends over 12 amino acids. The V segment lost 6 bases and the J segment 8 bases; nucleotides outside the gene matches: 6. CDR1 and CDR2 from the germline V gene are SQVTM and ANQGSEA.

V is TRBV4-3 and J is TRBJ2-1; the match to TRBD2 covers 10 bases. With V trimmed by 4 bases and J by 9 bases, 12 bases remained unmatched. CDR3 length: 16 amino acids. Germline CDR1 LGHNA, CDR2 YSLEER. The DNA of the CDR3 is TGCGCCAGCAGCCCGATCAGCGGGGGGGCCCTTCCTGAGCAGTTCTTC. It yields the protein CASSPISGGALPEQFF.

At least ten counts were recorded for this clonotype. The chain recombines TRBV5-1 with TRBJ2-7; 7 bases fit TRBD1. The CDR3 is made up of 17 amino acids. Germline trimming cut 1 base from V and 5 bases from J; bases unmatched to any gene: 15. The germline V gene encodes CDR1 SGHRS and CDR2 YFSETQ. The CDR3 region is CASSLPLYRGVVHEQYF. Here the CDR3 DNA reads TGCGCCAGCAGCTTGCCCTTATACAGGGGAGTAGTCCACGAGCAGTACTTC.